This T cell receptor beta chain was documented in a study of CD8 T cells in ankylosing spondylitis. Points from the study as a whole: There were earlier reports of some motif variants in reactive arthritis synovial fluid and blood.

Quantitative 5'-RACE was performed with molecular barcodes, and it yielded the TCR beta libraries. TCRdb reprocessed the 5' RACE reads via MiXCR and lists one record per CDR3 protein. The sample lists about 340,000 distinct CDR3 sequences, 14% to 15% occurring once. About this clonotype itself: Its antigen is not identified.

CDR1 is MNHEY, CDR2 SVGAGI, per germline. The V end lost 1 base, the J end lost 1 base, and 11 bases lay between the germline ends. The CDR3 totals 16 residues. The V gene is TRBV6-5, the J gene TRBJ1-3; no firm D call. The sample comprised blood, either unsorted or a sorted T cell fraction (not recorded which). The receptor comes from a male donor with ankylosing spondylitis or in good health (not recorded which). Written as DNA, the CDR3 is TGTGCCAGCAGTTACTTATCGGCGGGGTCTGGAAACACCATATATTTT. It codes for CASSYLSAGSGNTIYF.